Listed here are 12 T cell receptor beta chains from one sample, sequenced in a study of T cells in Graves' hyperthyroidism and ophthalmopathy. RNA transcripts served as the template for amplifying TCR beta CDR3 regions. HTBI primers were employed in a first-round RT-PCR of the TCR CDR3. TCRdb fed the multiplex PCR reads into MiXCR, producing one record per CDR3 protein. Of 300,000 to 450,000 distinct CDR3 sequences listed, about 15% are singletons. Material for sequencing was blood. These receptors all stem from a woman aged 60-75 years with Graves' hyperthyroidism.

A few counts support this clonotype. The chain carries TRBV30 and TRBJ2-1, with TRBD1 matching 9 bases. The J segment lost 7 bases and the V segment lost 4 bases, leaving 14 bases of the junction unmatched. This CDR3 is built from 16 residues. The germline V gene has CDR1 GTSNPN and CDR2 SVGIG (reference sequence). The CDR3 region has the DNA TGTGCCTGGAAAACCCTGTCCGGGACAGGGAGGAATGAGCAGTTCTTC. This encodes CAWKTLSGTGRNEQFF.

This clonotype was observed a handful of times. The chain recombines TRBV9 with TRBJ2-1, with TRBD2 matching 13 bases. Trimming at V came to 0 bases and at J to 9 bases, leaving 6 bases not matched to a gene. The germline V gene encodes CDR1 SGDLS and CDR2 YYNGEE. The CDR3 contains 16 residues. The CDR3 loop is CASSVEPGLAGIEQFF. For the CDR3, the DNA is TGTGCCAGCAGCGTAGAACCGGGACTAGCGGGAATTGAGCAGTTCTTC.

For the CDR3, the DNA is TGTGCCAGCAGCTTAGTTAGCGGGAGGGTCGGTGAGCAGTTCTTC. Residues: CASSLVSGRVGEQFF. V and J are TRBV7-9 and TRBJ2-1; 11 positions agree with TRBD2. This CDR3 has 15 residues. CDR1 SEHNR and CDR2 FQNEAQ come from the germline V gene (reference sequence). Trimming at V came to 1 base and at J to 9 bases, leaving 5 bases not matched to a gene.

At least ten counts were recorded for this clonotype. The chain couples TRBV28 to TRBJ1-4, with D possibly TRBD1 on 6 matching bases. Trimming took off 6 bases at V and 5 bases at J, with 19 bases between the two ends. The CDR3 consists of 16 residues. Germline V CDR1 and CDR2: MDHEN, SYDVKM. CDR3 nucleotide sequence: TGTGCCAGCAGCCCCGCGGGGGGGCTGGGAAATGAAAAACTGTTTTTT. This sequence encodes CASSPAGGLGNEKLFF.

In this sample, this clonotype turned up many times. The V and J genes are TRBV28 and TRBJ2-7, with TRBD1 matching over 10 bases. Per the germline V gene, CDR1 is MDHEN and CDR2 is SYDVKM. There are 14 residues in the CDR3. J was trimmed by 5 bases and V by 6 bases; bases with no gene match: 7. The CDR3, as DNA: TGTGCCAGCAGGACAGGGGGCAAACTGGACGAGCAGTACTTC. Translating it yields CASRTGGKLDEQYF.

This clonotype turned up a few times. The genes are TRBV7-9 and TRBJ2-1, with 9 bases lining up with TRBD1. After removal of 5 bases from V and 1 base from J, the junction contained 6 bases not matched to a gene. Germline lookup yields CDR1 SEHNR and CDR2 FQNEAQ (reference sequence). CDR3 length: 16 amino acids. DNA of the CDR3: TGTGCCAGCAGCCCGGGGACAGGGACATCCTACAATGAGCAGTTCTTC. Protein product: CASSPGTGTSYNEQFF. Combining the CDR3 with reference TRBV7-9 and TRBJ2-1 gives the whole variable domain DTGVSQNPRHKITKRGQNVTFRCDPISEHNRLYWYRQTLGQGPEFLTYFQNEAQLEKSRLLSDRFSAERPKGSFSTLEIQRTEQGDSAMYLCASSPGTGTSYNEQFFGPGTRLTVL.

This clonotype was observed many times. This CDR3 is CATSDRTGFLETQYF. CDR3 bases: TGTGCCACCAGTGATCGGACAGGCTTTTTGGAGACCCAGTACTTC. The rearrangement joins TRBV24-1 to TRBJ2-5; 7 positions match TRBD1. V was clipped by 3 bases and J by 5 bases; unmatched bases: 8. Germline CDR1 reads KGHDR; CDR2 reads SFDVKD. The CDR3 is made up of 15 amino acids.

The chain couples TRBV6-6 to TRBJ2-4; D gene unclear. V was clipped by 0 bases and J by 0 bases, with 12 bases between them. CDR1 is MNHNY, CDR2 SVGAGI, per germline (reference sequence). The CDR3 length is 17 residues. The CDR3 DNA follows: TGTGCCAGCAGTTACTCGAGACATGACCTAGCCAAAAACATTCAGTACTTC. Protein: CASSYSRHDLAKNIQYF.

This clonotype came up many times. V gene TRBV18 combines with J gene TRBJ2-7, with a possible D match to TRBD2 (5 bases). The CDR3 has 15 residues. V was clipped by 0 bases and J by 6 bases, with 15 bases between them. In germline, CDR1 is KGHSH, CDR2 LQKENI. CDR3 DNA sequence: TGTGCCAGCTCACCACCGTCGACTCCGGGGAGCGAGCAGTACTTC. Translating gives CASSPPSTPGSEQYF.

In its sample, this clonotype was seen a few times. The chain uses TRBV20-1 and TRBJ1-2, with 10 nucleotides matching TRBD1. V was clipped by 6 bases and J by 0 bases; unmatched bases: 10. The CDR3 contains 16 residues. CDR1 is DFQATT and CDR2 is SNEGSKA in the germline V gene (reference sequence). CDR3 sequence: CSASRQGAISNYGYTF. The CDR3 DNA reads as TGCAGTGCCAGTCGACAGGGGGCGATATCTAACTATGGCTACACCTTC.

Many counts were recorded for this clonotype. V usage is TRBV10-3 and J usage is TRBJ2-7; TRBD2 matches 13 bases. The CDR3 runs to 15 residues. After removal of 2 bases from V and 5 bases from J, the junction contained 3 bases not matched to a gene. Germline lookup yields CDR1 ENHRY and CDR2 SYGVKD. CDR3 bases: TGTGCCATCAGTGAGACTAGCGGGAGGGCCGACGAGCAGTACTTC. It is translated as CAISETSGRADEQYF.

This clonotype has just a few counts. This chain connects TRBV7-9 to TRBJ1-6; 7 positions match TRBD1. Germline-derived CDR1 and CDR2 are SEHNR and FQNEAQ (reference sequence). The CDR3 sequence is 15 residues long. V lost 5 bases and J lost 7; bases outside the gene matches: 8. The CDR3 loop reads CASSPSGTENSPLHF. The DNA of the CDR3 is TGTGCCAGCAGCCCGTCCGGGACAGAGAATTCACCCCTCCACTTT.